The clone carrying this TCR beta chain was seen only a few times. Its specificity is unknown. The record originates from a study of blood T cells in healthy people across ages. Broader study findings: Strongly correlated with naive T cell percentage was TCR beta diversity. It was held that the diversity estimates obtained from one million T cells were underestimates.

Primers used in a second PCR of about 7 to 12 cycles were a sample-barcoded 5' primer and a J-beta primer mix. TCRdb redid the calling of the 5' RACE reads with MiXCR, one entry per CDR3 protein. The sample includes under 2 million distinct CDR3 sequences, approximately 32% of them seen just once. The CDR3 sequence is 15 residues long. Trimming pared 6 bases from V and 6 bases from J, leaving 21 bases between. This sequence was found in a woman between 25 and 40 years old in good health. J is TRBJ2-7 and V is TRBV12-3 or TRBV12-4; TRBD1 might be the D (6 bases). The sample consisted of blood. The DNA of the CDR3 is TGTGCCAGCAGCCGCGAGGCCAGGGGAAGGGGCGAGCAGTACTTC. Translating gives CASSREARGRGEQYF.